The 9 T cell receptor beta chains below were found in one sample sequenced in a study of OX40 agonist ivuxolimab in advanced cancers. Produced via immunoSEQ multiplex PCR; TCRdb's table is partial and in-frame only. The sample yields tens of thousands of clones, about 81% seen once. Sequenced here: CD4+ or CD8+ T cells sorted from blood, sampled in a trial of the OX40 agonist ivuxolimab. The receptors were sampled from an adult with an advanced solid tumor such as melanoma, head and neck, liver or kidney cancer.

This chain uses TRBV5-4 with TRBJ1-1; D possibly corresponds to TRBD1 (6 bases). Between the trimmed V and J ends, which lost 4 bases and 5 bases, there was a span of 18 bases. The germline gives CDR1 SGHNT, CDR2 YYREEE (reference sequence). The CDR3 extends over 15 amino acids. The CDR3 reads CASSQGGAQRTEAFF. CDR3 nucleotide sequence: TGTGCCAGCAGCCAAGGGGGGGCACAACGTACTGAAGCTTTCTTT.

The chain is built from TRBV4-1 and TRBJ1-2; D ambiguous. The V gene's germline CDR1 is MGHRA and CDR2 YSYEKL. The CDR3 covers 15 residues. Trimming cost V 0 bases and J 8 bases, with 16 bases left between them. As DNA, the CDR3 is TGCGCCAGCAGCCAAGATCAGGAGGTAGCCCGGGGCTACACCTTC. It translates to CASSQDQEVARGYTF.

Written as DNA, the CDR3 is TGCGCCAGCAGCTCCCTACAGGGGGCGGGCTATGGCTACACCTTC. It translates to CASSSLQGAGYGYTF. The rearrangement links TRBV5-1 to TRBJ1-2; 9 bases map to TRBD1. This CDR3 is 15 amino acids long. The junction had 7 bases not matched to a gene; V was cut back by 3 bases and J by 4 bases. The germline CDR1 and CDR2 sequences are SGHRS and YFSETQ.

The rearrangement links TRBV7-2 to TRBJ1-2; D is unclear. The V end lost 5 bases, the J end lost 3 bases, and 16 bases lay between the germline ends. The germline CDR1 and CDR2 sequences are SGHTA and FQGNSA. The CDR3 has 15 amino acids. CDR3 region: CASSLYLGDDYGYTF. CDR3 coding DNA: TGTGCCAGCAGCCTGTATTTAGGTGACGACTATGGCTACACCTTC.

This clone was found a few times. The chain recombines TRBV18 with TRBJ2-6; D possibly corresponds to TRBD1 (6 bases). There are 16 residues in the CDR3. V was pared by 5 bases and J by 6 bases, with 17 bases between. CDR1 and CDR2 from the germline V gene are KGHSH and LQKENI. Here the CDR3 reads CASSEGVPILANVLTF. The CDR3 DNA follows: TGTGCCAGCTCAGAGGGGGTCCCCATCTTGGCCAACGTCCTGACTTTC.

This chain connects TRBV7-8 to TRBJ2-1, with D unresolved. Trimming took 5 bases from V and 2 from J, leaving 10 bases between them. The CDR3 totals 14 residues. Looked up from germline, CDR1 is SGHVS and CDR2 is FQNEAQ. The CDR3 sequence is CASSLRLPYNEQFF. CDR3 bases: TGTGCCAGCAGCCTCAGGTTACCCTACAATGAGCAGTTCTTC.

This chain uses TRBV7-2 with TRBJ1-5; D uncertain. The V gene lost 4 bases and the J gene lost 0 bases, with 10 bases spanning the gap. Germline CDR1 reads SGHTA; CDR2 reads FQGNSA. The CDR3 totals 15 residues. In nucleotides, the CDR3 is TGTGCCAGCAGCTGGACCGCCATTAGCAATCAGCCCCAGCATTTT. It encodes CASSWTAISNQPQHF.

This rearrangement joins TRBV10-3 to TRBJ2-7; the match to TRBD2 covers 9 bases. Germline V gene lookup returns CDR1 ENHRY and CDR2 SYGVKD. This CDR3 comprises 14 residues. Germline trimming cut 11 bases from V and 0 bases from J; bases unmatched to any gene: 8. This chain's CDR3 is CALKRTSDSYEQYF. As DNA, the CDR3 is TGTGCCCTCAAACGGACTAGCGACTCCTACGAGCAGTACTTC.

This chain uses TRBV2 with TRBJ1-6, with 11 bases lining up with TRBD1. The CDR3 is made up of 14 amino acids. Germline-derived CDR1 and CDR2 are SNHLY and FYNNEI. The J segment lost 12 bases and the V segment lost 6 bases, leaving 7 bases of the junction unmatched. The CDR3, as DNA: TGTGCCAGCAGGGCGGGACAGGGGGGAGGACCCCTCCACTTT. It codes for CASRAGQGGGPLHF.